This TCR beta chain emerged from a study of blood T cell repertoires in COVID-19. The CDR3 is made up of 15 amino acids. Losses at the gene ends were 5 bases for V and 3 bases for J; bases not matched to a gene: 4. Germline assignment: CDR1 SGHVS and CDR2 FQNEAQ. Libraries were prepared by immunoSEQ multiplex PCR; TCRdb keeps only in-frame clonotypes and omits some of them. The sample lists around 250,000 clones, 70% to 90% occurring once. Two negative PCRs, clearance, or symptom resolution were required of recovered Cohort 3 donors. The chain recombines TRBV7-8 with TRBJ1-6; the match to TRBD1 covers 7 bases. The sequence was collected from a woman aged 45-59 years who had recovered from COVID-19. The sample consisted of PBMCs or T cells enriched from blood (not recorded which). The CDR3 is CASSITGDYNSPLHF. CDR3 DNA sequence: TGTGCCAGCAGCATAACAGGGGACTATAATTCACCCCTCCACTTT.